This T cell receptor (beta chain) was sequenced for a study of cytomegalovirus exposure and HLA in healthy donors. This clone appeared a few times. The antigen is not known. Points from the study as a whole: Rare TCR sequences predominated, though certain public TCRs were found in many donors.

Primers: 60 Vbeta forward and 13 Jbeta reverse. Libraries were prepared by immunoSEQ multiplex PCR; TCRdb keeps only in-frame clonotypes and omits some of them. The profile shows 90,000 to 110,000 clones, 76% of them singletons. The CDR3 covers 14 residues. The germline CDR1 and CDR2 sequences are MNHEY and SVGAGI. Unmatched junction bases numbered 9, after V lost 7 bases and J lost 7 bases. The clonotype was recovered from a woman between 50 and 59 years old in good health and CMV-seropositive. Source material: PBMCs. The V call is TRBV6-5, the J call TRBJ1-4, with TRBD1 matching over 7 bases. CDR3 DNA sequence: TGTGCCAGCATCGGAGGGACAGCGCTTGAAAAACTGTTTTTT. As protein: CASIGGTALEKLFF.